The sequence of this T cell receptor beta chain was determined in a study of blood T cells in healthy people across ages (dated by TCRdb to between 2014 and 2017). About the investigation overall: In model experiments, roughly one uniquely barcoded TCR beta cDNA molecule per two T cells was captured by template switching. Age-related changes in TCR beta repertoire diversity were measured in the study by deep sequencing normalized with unique cDNA molecular identifiers. For two donors (one aged 18 to 29 and one aged 80 or older), the study analyzed two additional independent replicas of 1 million unique cDNA reads from the same blood draw. The donors were divided into four age groups: young (average around 16 years), middle-aged (over 35), aged (approximately 62) and long-lived (about 84). Donors of different ages were randomly distributed across sequencing lanes to avoid experimental bias.

Trimming at the junction amounts to 4 bases on V and 0 bases on J, and the germline ends lie 9 bases apart. From the cysteine up to the phenylalanine, the CDR3 has a length of 14 residues. Solely the CDR3 DNA is kept, with 42 bases framed from the first base. From a lookup of the germline V gene, CDR1 and CDR2 are MDHEN and SYDVKM. Beyond this particular receptor, the publication reports: The percentage of naive T cells measured by flow cytometry correlated strongly with observed TCR beta diversity. Estimates of total diversity based on one million sequenced T cells were regarded as lower bounds and as underestimates. Observed TCR beta diversity per million T cells fell roughly linearly with age, and a significant reduction was already apparent by age roughly 40. Because profiling used bulk unsorted PBMCs, naive and antigen-experienced compartments could not be compared conclusively. Donor CMV infection status was unknown, potentially confounding age-related changes in expanded clonotypes. Compared with the aged group, more naive CD4+ T cells, fewer expanded clones and increased TCR diversity were shown by the long-lived group, suggesting age selection.

Donors were about 36 systemically healthy Caucasian individuals from Russia aged roughly 6 to 90 years. Ten milliliters of peripheral blood were drawn from each donor into EDTA-treated Vacutainer tubes. Ficoll-Paque density-gradient centrifugation was used to isolate PBMCs, with at least 6.5 million per sample. Total RNA, at least 6 micrograms per sample, was extracted from PBMCs with Trizol reagent. For every donor, flow cytometry on a PBMC aliquot measured the percentage of naive CD45RAhigh/CD27high T cells. Concerning this clonotype: The antigen it recognizes is unknown. Base quality data are lacking; no much larger clone is found one base away.

Receptors were amplified or captured by 5' RACE. TCRdb lists the instrument as Illumina HiSeq 2500. The second PCR ran for roughly 7 to 12 cycles and used a J-beta primer mix along with a sample-barcoded 5' primer. A template-switch 5' adaptor carrying 12 random nucleotides introduced a unique molecular identifier onto each TCR beta cDNA molecule. At least 2.5 million CDR3-containing paired-end reads were obtained from each sample. All of the RNA was converted into first-strand cDNA using the Mint cDNA synthesis kit, with a TRBC-specific oligonucleotide serving as the primer. Following uracil-DNA glycosylase treatment, all cDNA underwent a first 18-cycle PCR with the universal primers M1SS and BC2_uni_R. The original pipeline was this. Each sample was normalized by randomly selecting 1 million high-quality reads, each carrying a distinct molecular identifier. Instead of being binned into consensus sequences, reads with shared molecular identifiers were discarded. MiTCR, with a Q25 quality threshold and the strictest error-elimination algorithm, was used for CDR3 identification, clonotype clustering and error correction. A nonparametric unseen species model with Euler transformation was used to estimate lower-bound total TCR beta diversity. The raw public reads went through TCRdb reprocessing: fastp at Q25, MiXCR clone calling, in-frame beta chains kept. Every entry covers one CDR3 protein and lists the most common genes and DNA from its rows. For this entry, the V and J calls and clone size follow TCRdb and not the study's own pipeline. The sample table lists about 640,000 distinct CDR3 sequences, about 30% of them with a count of one. Together, the top ten hold around 16% of the sample.

The chain employs TRBV28 and TRBJ1-2; no D segment can be confidently identified. Input material: blood. The receptor comes from a woman older than 75 in good health. The CDR3 protein sequence reads: CASSSPGTNYGYTF. The sequenced DNA: TGTGCCAGCAGTTCTCCCGGGACTAACTATGGCTACACCTTC.